These 3 T cell receptor beta chains were all obtained from the same sample, sequenced in a study of cytomegalovirus exposure and HLA in healthy donors (dated by TCRdb to 2015 to 2018). Preparation of the library involved the immunoSEQ multiplex PCR assay. A mixture of 60 forward primers for TCR Vbeta segments and 13 reverse primers for TCR Jbeta segments was used in the multiplex PCR. Not all clones reach the TCRdb copy of this immuneACCESS table, which keeps in-frame sequences only. Checked studies attribute under half of the gap to unresolved V genes and leave the rest unexplained. This sample's records show more than 50,000 clones. The top ten hold approximately 6.8% of the sample. The sample comprised PBMCs. The source of these receptors is a middle-aged woman in good health and CMV-seronegative.

This chain uses TRBV7-2 with TRBJ1-1; tentative D call: TRBD1 (5 bases). Trimming stripped 2 bases from V and 4 bases from J, with 11 bases between. The CDR3 loop spans 14 amino acids. Germline CDR1 and CDR2: SGHTA and FQGNSA. The CDR3 nucleotides read TGTGCCAGCAGCTTAAATGGACACTCCACTGAAGCTTTCTTT. Translating it yields CASSLNGHSTEAFF.

On this clone itself: Different DNA sequences within this sample yield the same CDR3. CDR3 nucleotides: TGTGCCAGCAGCGTAGGAGGGAGGCGTAATGAAAAACTGTTTTTT. Protein product: CASSVGGRRNEKLFF. This chain connects TRBV9 to TRBJ1-4; no reliable D call. The CDR3 has 15 residues. Trimming pared 0 bases from V and 4 bases from J, leaving 10 bases between. The germline gives CDR1 SGDLS, CDR2 YYNGEE.

The chain recombines TRBV18 with TRBJ1-1; 9 nucleotides line up with TRBD1. Germline CDR1 and CDR2: KGHSH and LQKENI. This CDR3 has 15 residues. V lost 4 bases, J lost 4 bases, and 7 bases stayed unmatched. The CDR3 loop reads CASSRETGGVTEAFF. The CDR3 DNA sequence: TGTGCCAGCTCACGGGAGACAGGGGGAGTCACTGAAGCTTTCTTT. The complete variable domain, with remaining parts taken from reference TRBV18 and TRBJ1-1, reads NAGVMQNPRHLVRRRGQEARLRCSPMKGHSHVYWYRQLPEEGLKFMVYLQKENIIDESGMPKERFSAEFPKEGPSILRIQQVVRGDSAAYFCASSRETGGVTEAFFGQGTRLTVV.